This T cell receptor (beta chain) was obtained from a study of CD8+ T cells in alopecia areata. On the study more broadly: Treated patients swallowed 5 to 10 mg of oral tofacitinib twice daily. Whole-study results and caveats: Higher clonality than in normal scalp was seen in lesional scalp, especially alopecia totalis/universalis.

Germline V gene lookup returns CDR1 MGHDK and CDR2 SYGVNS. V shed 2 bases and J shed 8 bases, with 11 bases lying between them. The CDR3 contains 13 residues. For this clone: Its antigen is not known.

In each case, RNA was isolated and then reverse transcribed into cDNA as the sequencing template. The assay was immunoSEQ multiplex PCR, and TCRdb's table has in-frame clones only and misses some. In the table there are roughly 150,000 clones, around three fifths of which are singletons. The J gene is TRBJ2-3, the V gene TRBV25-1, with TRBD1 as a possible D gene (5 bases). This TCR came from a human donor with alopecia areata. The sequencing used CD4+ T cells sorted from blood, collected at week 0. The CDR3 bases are TGTGCCAGCAGTGAACCAGGTGGGGCTACGCAGTATTTT. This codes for CASSEPGGATQYF.